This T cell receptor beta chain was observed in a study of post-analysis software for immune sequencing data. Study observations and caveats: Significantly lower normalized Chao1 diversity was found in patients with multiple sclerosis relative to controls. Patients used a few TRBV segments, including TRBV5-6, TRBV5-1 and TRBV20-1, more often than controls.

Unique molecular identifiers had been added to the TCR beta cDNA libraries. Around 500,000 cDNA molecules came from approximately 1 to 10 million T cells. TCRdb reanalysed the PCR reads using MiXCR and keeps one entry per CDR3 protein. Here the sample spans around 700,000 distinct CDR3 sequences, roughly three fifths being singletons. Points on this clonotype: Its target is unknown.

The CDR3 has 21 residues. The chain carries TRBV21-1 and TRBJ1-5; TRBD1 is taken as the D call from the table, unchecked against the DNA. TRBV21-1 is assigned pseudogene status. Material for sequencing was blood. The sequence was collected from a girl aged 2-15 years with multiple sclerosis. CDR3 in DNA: TGTGCCAGCAGCAAATACGGCACCCCTAGACAGGGGTGGTTTTGCAATCAGCCCCAGCATTTT. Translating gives CASSKYGTPRQGWFCNQPQHF.